This T cell receptor (beta chain) was identified in a study of beta chain features in type 1 diabetes. Study conclusions and caveats: PCR, the amplification step, might favor shorter templates, equally in patients and controls. At VDJ recombination sites, type 1 diabetes patients had fewer insertions and more deleted nucleotides.

Expressed TCRB transcripts were sequenced, since all the RNA that had been isolated was reverse transcribed. Assay used: immunoSEQ multiplex PCR; TCRdb lists only in-frame clones, some missing. The repertoire has about 160,000 clones, just over 9% of them found once; the top ten carry less than 3%. About this clone itself: What it recognizes is unknown.

The CDR3 sequence is 16 residues long. The J segment lost 2 bases and the V segment lost 5 bases, leaving 7 bases of the junction unmatched. Germline CDR1 reads SGHVS; CDR2 reads FQNEAQ. Purities over 95% were achieved in all sorted populations. The chain recombines TRBV7-8 with TRBJ2-3; TRBD2 matches at 10 bases. This clonotype was obtained from a woman aged 18 to 35 in good health. The sequencing input was central memory CD4+ T cells from blood. The CDR3 sequence: CASSLGSGRATDTQYF. Written as DNA, the CDR3 is TGTGCCAGCAGCCTCGGAAGCGGGAGGGCCACAGATACGCAGTATTTT.